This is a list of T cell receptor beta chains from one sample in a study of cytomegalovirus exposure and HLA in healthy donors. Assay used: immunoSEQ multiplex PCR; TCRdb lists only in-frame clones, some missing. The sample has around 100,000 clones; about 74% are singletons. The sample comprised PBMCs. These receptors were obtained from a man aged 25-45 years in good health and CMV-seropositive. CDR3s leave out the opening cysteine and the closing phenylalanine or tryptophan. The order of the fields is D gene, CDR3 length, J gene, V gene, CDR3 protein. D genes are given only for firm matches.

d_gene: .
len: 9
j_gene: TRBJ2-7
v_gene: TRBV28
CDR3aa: ASSKTDKQY

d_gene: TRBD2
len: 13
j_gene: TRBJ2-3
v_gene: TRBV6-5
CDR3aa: ASSLAGGFTDTQY

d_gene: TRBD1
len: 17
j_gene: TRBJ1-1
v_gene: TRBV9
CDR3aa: ASSVRELDRGGPNTEAF

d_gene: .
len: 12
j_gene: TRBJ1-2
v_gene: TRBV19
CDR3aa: ASSWEGFRDGYT

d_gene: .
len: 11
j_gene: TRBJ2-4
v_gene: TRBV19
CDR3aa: ASSTDPPNIQY

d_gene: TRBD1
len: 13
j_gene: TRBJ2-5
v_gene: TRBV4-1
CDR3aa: ASSHLGQGEETQY

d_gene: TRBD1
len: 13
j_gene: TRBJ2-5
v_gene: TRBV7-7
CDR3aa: ASSHDRGLGETQY

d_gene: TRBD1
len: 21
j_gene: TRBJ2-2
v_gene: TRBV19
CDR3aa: ASSIGGELQGRLSFPNTGELF

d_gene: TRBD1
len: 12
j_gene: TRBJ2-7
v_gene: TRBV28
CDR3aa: ASRGQGSSYEQY

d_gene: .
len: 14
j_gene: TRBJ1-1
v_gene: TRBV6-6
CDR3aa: ASSSPDSYMNTEAF

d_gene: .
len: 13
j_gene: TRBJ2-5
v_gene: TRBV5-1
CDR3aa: ASSRARQDQETQY